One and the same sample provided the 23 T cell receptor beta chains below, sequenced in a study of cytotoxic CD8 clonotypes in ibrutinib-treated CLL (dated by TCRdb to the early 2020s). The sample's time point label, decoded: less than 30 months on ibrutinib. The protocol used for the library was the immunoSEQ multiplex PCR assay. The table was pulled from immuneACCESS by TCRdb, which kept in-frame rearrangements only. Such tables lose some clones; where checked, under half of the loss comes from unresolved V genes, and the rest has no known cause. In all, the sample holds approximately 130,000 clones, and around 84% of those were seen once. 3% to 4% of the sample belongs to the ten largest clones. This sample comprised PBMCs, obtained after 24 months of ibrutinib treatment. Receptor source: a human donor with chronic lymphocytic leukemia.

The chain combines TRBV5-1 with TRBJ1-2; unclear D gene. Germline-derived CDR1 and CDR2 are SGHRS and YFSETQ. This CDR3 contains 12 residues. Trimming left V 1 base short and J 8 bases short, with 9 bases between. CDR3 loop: CASSLSGGGYTF. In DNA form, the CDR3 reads TGCGCCAGCAGCTTGTCGGGTGGCGGCTACACCTTC.

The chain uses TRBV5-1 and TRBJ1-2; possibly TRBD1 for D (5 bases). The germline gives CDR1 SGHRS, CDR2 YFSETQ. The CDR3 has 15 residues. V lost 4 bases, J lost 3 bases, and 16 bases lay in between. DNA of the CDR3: TGCGCCAGCAGCCCGGAGGCAGGGTCGCACTATGGCTACACCTTC. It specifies CASSPEAGSHYGYTF.

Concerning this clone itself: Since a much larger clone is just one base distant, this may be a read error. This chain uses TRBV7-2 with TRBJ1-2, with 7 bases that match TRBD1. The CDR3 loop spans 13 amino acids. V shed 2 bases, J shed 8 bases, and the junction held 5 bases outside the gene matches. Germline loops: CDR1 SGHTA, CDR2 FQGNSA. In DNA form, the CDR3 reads TGTGCCAGCAGCTTATCTCAGGGGGGCGGCTACACCTTC. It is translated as CASSLSQGGGYTF.

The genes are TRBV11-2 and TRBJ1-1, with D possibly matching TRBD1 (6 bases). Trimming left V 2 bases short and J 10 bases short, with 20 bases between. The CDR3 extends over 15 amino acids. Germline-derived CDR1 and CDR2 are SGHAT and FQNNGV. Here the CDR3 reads CASSLFRGALGGAFF. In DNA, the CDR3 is TGTGCCAGCAGCTTATTTAGGGGGGCCCTCGGGGGAGCTTTCTTT.

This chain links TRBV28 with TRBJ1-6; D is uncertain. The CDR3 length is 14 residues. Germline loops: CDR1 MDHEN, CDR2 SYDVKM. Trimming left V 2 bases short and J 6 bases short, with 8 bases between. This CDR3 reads CASSLLSRNSPLHF. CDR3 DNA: TGTGCCAGCAGTTTACTGAGCCGTAATTCACCCCTCCACTTT.

The CDR3 reads CASSRARDRGTYEQYF. The CDR3 DNA is TGTGCCAGCAGCCGGGCCCGGGACAGGGGAACCTACGAGCAGTACTTC. The rearrangement links TRBV11-2 to TRBJ2-7; 10 bases line up with TRBD1. The trim removed 5 bases at V and 2 bases at J, leaving 9 bases unmatched. This CDR3 spans 16 amino acids. The V gene's germline CDR1 is SGHAT and CDR2 FQNNGV.

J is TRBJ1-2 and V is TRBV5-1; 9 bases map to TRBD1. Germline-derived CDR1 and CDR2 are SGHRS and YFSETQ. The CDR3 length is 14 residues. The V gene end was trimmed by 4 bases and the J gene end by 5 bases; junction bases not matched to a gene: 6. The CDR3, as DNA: TGCGCCAGCAGCAGGGACAGGGAGGTTTATGGCTACACCTTC. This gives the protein CASSRDREVYGYTF.

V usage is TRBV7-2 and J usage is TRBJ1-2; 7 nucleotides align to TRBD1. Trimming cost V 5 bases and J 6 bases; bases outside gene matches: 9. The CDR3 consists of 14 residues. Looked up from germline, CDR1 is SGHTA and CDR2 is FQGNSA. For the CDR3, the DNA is TGTGCCAGCAGCAAGGACAGGAAGGTACATGGCTACACCTTC. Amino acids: CASSKDRKVHGYTF.

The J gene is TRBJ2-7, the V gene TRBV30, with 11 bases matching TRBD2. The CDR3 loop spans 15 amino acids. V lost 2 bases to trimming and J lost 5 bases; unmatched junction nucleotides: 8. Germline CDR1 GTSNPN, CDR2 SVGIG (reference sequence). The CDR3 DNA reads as TGTGCCTGGAGTCGTAGCGGGGGGGCGGGCAACGAGCAGTACTTC. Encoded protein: CAWSRSGGAGNEQYF.

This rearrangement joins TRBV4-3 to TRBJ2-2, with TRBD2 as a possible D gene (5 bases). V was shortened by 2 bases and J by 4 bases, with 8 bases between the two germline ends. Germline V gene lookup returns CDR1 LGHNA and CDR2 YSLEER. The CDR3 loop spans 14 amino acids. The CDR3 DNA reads TGCGCCAGCAGCCAATCCGGGGTCACCGGGGAGCTGTTTTTT. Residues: CASSQSGVTGELFF.

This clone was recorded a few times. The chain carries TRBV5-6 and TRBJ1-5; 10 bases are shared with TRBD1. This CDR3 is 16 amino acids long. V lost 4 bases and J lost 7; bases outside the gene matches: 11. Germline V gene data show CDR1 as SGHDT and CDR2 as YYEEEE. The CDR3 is CASSRMTGGREQPQHF. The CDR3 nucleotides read TGTGCCAGCAGCCGTATGACAGGGGGCCGAGAGCAGCCCCAGCATTTT.

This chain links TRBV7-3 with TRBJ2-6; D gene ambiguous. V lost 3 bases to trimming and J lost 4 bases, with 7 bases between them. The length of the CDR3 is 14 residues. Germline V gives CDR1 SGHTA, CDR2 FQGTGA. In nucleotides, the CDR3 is TGTGCCAGCAGCTTGTTAGCCGGGGCCAACGTCCTGACTTTC. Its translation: CASSLLAGANVLTF.

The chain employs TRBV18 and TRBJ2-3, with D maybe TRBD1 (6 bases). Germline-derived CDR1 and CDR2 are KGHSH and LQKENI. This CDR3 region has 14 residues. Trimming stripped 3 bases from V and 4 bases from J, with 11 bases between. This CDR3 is CASSPGTTPDTQYF. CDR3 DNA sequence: TGTGCCAGCTCACCTGGGACAACTCCAGATACGCAGTATTTT.

The CDR3 coding sequence is TGTGCCAGCAGCGTACAGGCTGGGTATGGAGATACGCAGTATTTT. Its translation: CASSVQAGYGDTQYF. This chain links TRBV9 with TRBJ2-3, with D unclear. Germline-derived CDR1 and CDR2 are SGDLS and YYNGEE. V was cut by 1 base and J by 5 bases, with 14 bases left in between. The length of the CDR3 is 15 residues.

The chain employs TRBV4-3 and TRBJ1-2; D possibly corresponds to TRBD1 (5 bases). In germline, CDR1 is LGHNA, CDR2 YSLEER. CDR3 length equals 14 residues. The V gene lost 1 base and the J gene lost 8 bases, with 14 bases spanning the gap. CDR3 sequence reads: CASSQGEGTGGYTF. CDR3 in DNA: TGCGCCAGCAGCCAAGGTGAGGGGACGGGAGGCTACACCTTC.

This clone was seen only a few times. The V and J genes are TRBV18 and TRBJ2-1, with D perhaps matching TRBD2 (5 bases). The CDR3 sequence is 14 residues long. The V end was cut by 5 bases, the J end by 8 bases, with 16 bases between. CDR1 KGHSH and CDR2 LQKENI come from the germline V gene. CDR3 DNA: TGTGCCAGCTCATCAGATATACTGAGGGATGAGCAGTTCTTC. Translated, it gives CASSSDILRDEQFF.

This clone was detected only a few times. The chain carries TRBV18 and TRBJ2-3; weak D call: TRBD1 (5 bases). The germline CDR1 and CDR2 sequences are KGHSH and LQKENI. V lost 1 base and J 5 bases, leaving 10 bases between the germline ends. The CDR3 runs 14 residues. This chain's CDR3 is CASSPQGMGDTQYF. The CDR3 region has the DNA TGTGCCAGCTCACCACAGGGGATGGGAGATACGCAGTATTTT.

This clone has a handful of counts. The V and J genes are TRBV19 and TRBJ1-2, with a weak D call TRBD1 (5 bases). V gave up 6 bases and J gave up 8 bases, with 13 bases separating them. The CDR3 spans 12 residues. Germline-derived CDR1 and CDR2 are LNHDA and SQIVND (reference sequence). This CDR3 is CASRKGERGYTF. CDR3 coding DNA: TGTGCCAGTAGAAAAGGGGAGAGGGGCTACACCTTC. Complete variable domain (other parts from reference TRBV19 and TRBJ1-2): DGGITQSPKYLFRKEGQNVTLSCEQNLNHDAMYWYRQDPGQGLRLIYYSQIVNDFQKGDIAEGYSVSREKKESFPLTVTSAQKNPTAFYLCASRKGERGYTFGSGTRLTVV.

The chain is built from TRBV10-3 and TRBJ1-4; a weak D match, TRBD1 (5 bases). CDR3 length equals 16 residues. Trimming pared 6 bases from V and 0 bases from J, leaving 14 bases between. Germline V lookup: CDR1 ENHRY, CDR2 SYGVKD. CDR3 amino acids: CAISAGPPATNEKLFF. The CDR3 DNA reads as TGTGCCATCAGCGCGGGACCGCCAGCAACTAATGAAAAACTGTTTTTT.

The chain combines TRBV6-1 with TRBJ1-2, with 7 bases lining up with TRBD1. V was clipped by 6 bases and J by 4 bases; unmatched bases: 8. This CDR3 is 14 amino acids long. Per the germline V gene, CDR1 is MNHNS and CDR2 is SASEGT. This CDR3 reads CASRSGQTIYGYTF. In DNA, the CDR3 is TGTGCCAGCAGATCGGGACAGACGATCTATGGCTACACCTTC.

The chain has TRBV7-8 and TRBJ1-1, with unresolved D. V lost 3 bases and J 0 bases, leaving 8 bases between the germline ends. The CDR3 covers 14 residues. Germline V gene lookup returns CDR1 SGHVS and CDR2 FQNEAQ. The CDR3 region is CASSFSEMNTEAFF. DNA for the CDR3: TGTGCCAGCAGCTTTTCAGAAATGAACACTGAAGCTTTCTTT. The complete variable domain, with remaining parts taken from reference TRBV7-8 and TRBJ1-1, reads GAGVSQSPRYKVAKRGQDVALRCDPISGHVSLFWYQQALGQGPEFLTYFQNEAQLDKSGLPSDRFFAERPEGSVSTLKIQRTQQEDSAVYLCASSFSEMNTEAFFGQGTRLTVV.

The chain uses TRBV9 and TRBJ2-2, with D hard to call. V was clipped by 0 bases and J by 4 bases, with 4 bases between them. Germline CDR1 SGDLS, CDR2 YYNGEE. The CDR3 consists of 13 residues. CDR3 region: CASSVEGTGELFF. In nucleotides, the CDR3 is TGTGCCAGCAGCGTAGAGGGCACCGGGGAGCTGTTTTTT.

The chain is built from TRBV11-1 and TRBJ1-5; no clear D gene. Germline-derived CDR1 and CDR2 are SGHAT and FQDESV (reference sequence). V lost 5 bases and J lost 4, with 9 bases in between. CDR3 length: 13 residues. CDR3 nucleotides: TGTGCCAGCAGCCTAGGGCCAAATCAGCCCCAGCATTTT. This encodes CASSLGPNQPQHF.